This T cell receptor beta chain was documented in a study of T cell repertoires in cytomegalovirus infection. V was shortened by 10 bases and J by 2 bases, with 12 bases between the two germline ends. The CDR3 runs 12 residues. CDR1 and CDR2 from the germline V gene are MNHEY and SVGEGT. TCRdb re-called the reads through MiXCR, storing one row per CDR3 protein. Of about 490,000 distinct CDR3 sequences in the sample, approximately 25% were seen once. The rearrangement uses TRBV6-2 or TRBV6-3 and TRBJ2-7, with D possibly called TRBD1 or TRBD2 (5 bases each). This sequence was found in a human donor in good health (CMV status not recorded). Some clones in this sample may be carry-over from other donors' samples. Sequenced: PBMCs. The CDR3 region has the DNA TGTGCCACTTTGGGACCTGCCTACGAGCAGTACTTC. Amino acid sequence: CATLGPAYEQYF.